The 2 T cell receptor beta chains below come from one sample, sequenced in a study of control samples from healthy donors and cancer patients. Clones were sequenced by immunoSEQ multiplex PCR, and TCRdb holds only the in-frame ones, with some missing. Its table records about 200,000 clones. Sequences were obtained from blood. The receptors stem from a woman under 40 in good health.

To note about this clone: The germline gene is not matched at one end of the junction; a read error may be the cause. The V and J genes are TRBV7-9 and TRBJ2-3; D is uncertain. Germline V gene sequence: CDR1 SEHNR, CDR2 FQNEAQ (reference sequence). This CDR3 region has 11 residues. CDR3 bases: TGTGCCAGCAGCTTGTCTGCCGTTTTACGTTTT. Amino acids: CASSLSAVLRF.

V usage is TRBV5-1 and J usage is TRBJ2-5; 8 nucleotides line up with TRBD2. This CDR3 has 15 amino acids. CDR1 and CDR2 (germline): SGHRS, YFSETQ. The ends lost 6 bases at V and 2 bases at J; junction bases unmatched: 9. Written as DNA, the CDR3 is TGCGCCAGCAAATCGGGTAGCGGGGCTCAAGAGACCCAGTACTTC. It specifies CASKSGSGAQETQYF.